The rows below give T cell receptor beta chains drawn from one sample of a study of cytomegalovirus exposure and HLA in healthy donors. The assay was immunoSEQ multiplex PCR, and TCRdb's table has in-frame clones only and misses some. The table lists more than 85,000 clones, roughly 73% of them singletons. Sequencing input: PBMCs. The source is a boy aged 5-17 years in good health and CMV-seronegative. The CDR3 runs from the conserved cysteine through the conserved F or W. A D gene is named only where the DNA matches it firmly. Not every row has a clone size; where given, it reads once, few, many or a size class.

J,D,size,V,CDR3,DNA
TRBJ1-2,.,.,TRBV28,CASSLLGGDYGYTF,TGTGCCAGCAGTTTACTCGGGGGGGACTATGGCTACACCTTC
TRBJ2-1,.,.,TRBV7-6,CASSLVQAYNEQFF,TGTGCCAGCAGCTTAGTACAGGCCTACAATGAGCAGTTCTTC
TRBJ1-2,TRBD1,.,TRBV19,CASKTGSIGYTF,TGTGCCAGTAAGACAGGGTCGATCGGCTACACCTTC
TRBJ2-7,TRBD2,.,TRBV7-2,CASSPSPAGGYEQYF,TGTGCCAGCAGTCCCAGCCCAGCGGGGGGGTACGAGCAGTACTTC
TRBJ2-7,.,.,TRBV5-5,CASSLGVAYEQYF,TGTGCCAGCAGCCTAGGGGTTGCCTACGAGCAGTACTTC
TRBJ1-2,.,once,TRBV6-5,CASSPGTHGYTF,TGTGCCAGCAGCCCCGGGACACATGGCTACACCTTC
TRBJ2-7,.,.,TRBV7-9,CASSLAGGPYEQYF,TGTGCCAGCAGCTTAGCGGGAGGACCGTACGAGCAGTACTTC
TRBJ1-1,TRBD1,few,TRBV2,CASRDTGGFTEAFF,TGTGCCAGCAGGGACACAGGGGGCTTCACTGAAGCTTTCTTT
TRBJ2-7,TRBD2,few,TRBV7-2,CASSQYSGGAPEQYF,TGTGCCAGCAGTCAATATAGCGGGGGGGCCCCCGAGCAGTACTTC
TRBJ2-6,TRBD2,.,TRBV4-3,CASSQEGGAGANVLTF,TGCGCCAGCAGCCAAGAGGGGGGGGCTGGGGCCAACGTCCTGACTTTC
TRBJ1-6,TRBD1,.,TRBV7-3,CASSRTGATNSPLHF,TGTGCCAGCAGCCGAACAGGGGCGACAAATTCACCCCTCCACTTT
TRBJ1-2,.,.,TRBV4-3,CASSQARVGYTF,TGCGCCAGCAGCCAAGCCAGGGTTGGCTACACCTTC
TRBJ2-2,TRBD1,.,TRBV6-5,CASMGAQGSTGELFF,TGTGCCAGCATGGGAGCACAGGGGTCCACCGGGGAGCTGTTTTTT
TRBJ2-3,TRBD2,.,TRBV29-1,CSDNRAGGSAEDTQYF,TGCAGCGACAACCGAGCGGGGGGCTCTGCGGAAGATACGCAGTATTTT
TRBJ1-1,TRBD1,.,TRBV5-1,CASSLTGGNTEAFF,TGCGCCAGCAGCTTGACAGGGGGTAACACTGAAGCTTTCTTT
TRBJ2-7,TRBD2,.,TRBV10-2,CASTILAGASEQYF,TGCGCCAGCACGATACTAGCGGGAGCGAGTGAGCAGTACTTC
TRBJ1-3,TRBD1,.,TRBV28,CASSSRTGSGNTIYF,TGTGCCAGCAGTTCGAGGACAGGCTCTGGAAACACCATATATTTT
TRBJ2-3,.,.,TRBV6-5,CASKQSSKIDTQYF,TGTGCCAGTAAGCAAAGTAGTAAAATAGATACGCAGTATTTT
TRBJ2-1,TRBD2,.,TRBV6-5,CASSYSSGMVYNEQFF,TGTGCCAGCAGTTACTCTAGCGGGATGGTTTACAATGAGCAGTTCTTC
TRBJ1-1,TRBD1,.,TRBV7-9,CASSKLMGQGDTEAFF,TGTGCCAGCAGCAAGCTTATGGGACAGGGGGACACTGAAGCTTTCTTT
TRBJ2-7,TRBD2,.,TRBV6-1,CASSEREAPYEQYF,TGTGCCAGCAGTGAGCGGGAGGCCCCCTACGAGCAGTACTTC
TRBJ1-1,.,.,TRBV27,CASSPRGGGREAFF,TGTGCCAGCAGTCCGCGTGGGGGGGGCAGGGAAGCTTTCTTT
TRBJ2-7,TRBD1,.,TRBV29-1,CSVEGLDRVNEQYF,TGCAGCGTTGAAGGGCTGGACAGGGTGAACGAGCAGTACTTC
TRBJ2-1,TRBD2,.,TRBV6-5,CATLMAGGNNEQFF,TGTGCCACCCTGATGGCGGGAGGGAACAATGAGCAGTTCTTC
TRBJ2-3,.,.,TRBV25-1,CASSEWVAGTDTQYF,TGTGCCAGCAGTGAATGGGTAGCGGGCACAGATACGCAGTATTTT
TRBJ2-7,.,once,TRBV13,CASSFPHDSLPRLHF,TGTGCCAGCAGTTTCCCACACGACAGTCTTCCACGGTTGCACTTC
TRBJ2-6,TRBD2,.,TRBV15,CATSRDMPSGRGGANVLTF,TGTGCCACCAGCAGAGATATGCCTAGCGGGAGGGGTGGGGCCAACGTCCTGACTTTC
TRBJ1-1,.,.,TRBV5-1,CASSLETGNTEAFF,TGCGCCAGCAGCTTGGAAACAGGGAACACTGAAGCTTTCTTT
TRBJ2-7,TRBD1,.,TRBV7-2,CASSTRQGGYEQYF,TGTGCCAGCAGCACGAGACAGGGGGGCTACGAGCAGTACTTC
TRBJ2-7,.,.,TRBV14,CASSRGLAYSYEQYF,TGTGCCAGCAGCCGAGGCTTAGCGTACTCCTACGAGCAGTACTTC
TRBJ1-2,.,.,TRBV9,CASSVSPGGNYGYTF,TGTGCCAGCAGCGTATCCCCGGGGGGTAACTATGGCTACACCTTC
TRBJ2-5,TRBD2,.,TRBV28,CASRREYQETQYF,TGTGCCAGCAGGCGGGAGTACCAAGAGACCCAGTACTTC
TRBJ1-4,.,.,TRBV2,CASRPLGGDEKLFF,TGTGCCAGCAGGCCTTTGGGGGGTGACGAAAAACTGTTTTTT
TRBJ2-7,TRBD2,.,TRBV30,CASSWTSGSGYEQYF,TGTGCCTCCTCCTGGACTAGCGGGAGTGGCTACGAGCAGTACTTC
TRBJ1-5,.,once,TRBV30,CAWSGREGQPQHF,TGTGCCTGGAGTGGGAGGGAAGGGCAGCCCCAGCATTTT
TRBJ2-3,TRBD2,.,TRBV7-7,CASSSGGGPDTQYF,TGTGCTAGCAGTAGCGGGGGGGGTCCAGATACGCAGTATTTT
TRBJ2-7,.,.,TRBV6-1,CASSDAGMKYEQYF,TGTGCCAGCAGTGACGCAGGGATGAAATACGAGCAGTACTTC
TRBJ2-7,.,.,TRBV29-1,CSVAPFGVDEQYF,TGCAGCGTTGCCCCGTTCGGTGTAGACGAGCAGTACTTC
TRBJ2-5,TRBD2,.,TRBV7-9,CASSLGNLAVQETQYF,TGTGCCAGCAGCTTAGGGAACCTAGCGGTCCAAGAGACCCAGTACTTC
TRBJ1-2,.,few,TRBV30,CAWSVSLGGYTF,TGTGCCTGGAGTGTTAGCCTCGGGGGCTACACCTTC